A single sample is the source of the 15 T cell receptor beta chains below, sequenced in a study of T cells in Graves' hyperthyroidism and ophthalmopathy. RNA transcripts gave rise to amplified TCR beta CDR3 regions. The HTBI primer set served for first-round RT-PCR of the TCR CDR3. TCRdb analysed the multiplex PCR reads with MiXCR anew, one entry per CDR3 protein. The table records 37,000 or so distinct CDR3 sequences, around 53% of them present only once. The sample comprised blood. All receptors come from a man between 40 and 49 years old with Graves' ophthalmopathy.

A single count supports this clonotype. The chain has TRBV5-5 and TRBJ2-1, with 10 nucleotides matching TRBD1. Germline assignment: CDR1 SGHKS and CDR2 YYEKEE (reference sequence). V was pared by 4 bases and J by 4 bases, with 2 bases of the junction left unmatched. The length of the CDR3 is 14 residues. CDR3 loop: CASSPDRGYNEQFF. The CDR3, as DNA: TGTGCCAGCAGCCCGGACAGGGGGTACAATGAGCAGTTCTTC. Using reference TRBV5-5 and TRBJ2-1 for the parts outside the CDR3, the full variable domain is DAGVTQSPTHLIKTRGQQVTLRCSPISGHKSVSWYQQVLGQGPQFIFQYYEKEERGRGNFPDRFSARQFPNYSSELNVNALLLGDSALYLCASSPDRGYNEQFFGPGTRLTVL.

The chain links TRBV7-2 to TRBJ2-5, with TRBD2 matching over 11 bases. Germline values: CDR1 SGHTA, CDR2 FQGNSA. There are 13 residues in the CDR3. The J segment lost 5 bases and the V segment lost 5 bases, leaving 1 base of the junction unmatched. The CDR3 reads CASSPSGGETQYF. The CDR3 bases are TGTGCCAGCAGCCCTAGCGGGGGGGAGACCCAGTACTTC.

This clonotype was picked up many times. CDR3 nucleotides: TGTGCCAGCAGCGGGGGAGGGGGGAAAGAGACCCAGTACTTC. Its protein product is CASSGGGGKETQYF. The chain carries TRBV9 and TRBJ2-5; a weak D match, TRBD2 (7 bases). Germline values: CDR1 SGDLS, CDR2 YYNGEE. CDR3 length: 14 residues. V lost 3 bases to trimming and J lost 3 bases, with 12 bases between them.

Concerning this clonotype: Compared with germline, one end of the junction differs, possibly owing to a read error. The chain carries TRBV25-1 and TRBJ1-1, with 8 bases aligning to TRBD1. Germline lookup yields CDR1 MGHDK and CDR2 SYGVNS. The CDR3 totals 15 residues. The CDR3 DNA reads TGTGCCAGCAGTGAATGGGACAGGCGGTACACAGAAGCTTTCTTT. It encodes CASSEWDRRYTEAFF.

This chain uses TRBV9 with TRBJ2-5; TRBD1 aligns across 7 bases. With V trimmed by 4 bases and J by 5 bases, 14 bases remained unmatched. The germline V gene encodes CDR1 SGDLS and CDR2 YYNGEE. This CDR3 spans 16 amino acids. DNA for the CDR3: TGTGCCAGCAGCAACCAGGACAGGTCTTGCGGGGAGACCCAGTACTTC. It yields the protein CASSNQDRSCGETQYF.

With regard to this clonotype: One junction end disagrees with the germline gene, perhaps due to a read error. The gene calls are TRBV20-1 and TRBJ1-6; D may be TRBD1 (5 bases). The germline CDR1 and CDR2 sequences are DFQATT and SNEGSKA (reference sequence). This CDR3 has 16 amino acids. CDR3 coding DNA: TGCAGTGCTAGGTCGGGGATGGCAGGGATAGGCTCACCCCTCCACTTC. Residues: CSARSGMAGIGSPLHF.

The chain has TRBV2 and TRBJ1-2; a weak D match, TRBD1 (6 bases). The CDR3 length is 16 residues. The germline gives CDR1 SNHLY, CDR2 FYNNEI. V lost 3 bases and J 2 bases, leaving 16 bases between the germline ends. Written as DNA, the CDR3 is TGTGCCAGCAGTGACAGCGGGGGGGCCGACAACTATGGCTACACCTTC. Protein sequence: CASSDSGGADNYGYTF.

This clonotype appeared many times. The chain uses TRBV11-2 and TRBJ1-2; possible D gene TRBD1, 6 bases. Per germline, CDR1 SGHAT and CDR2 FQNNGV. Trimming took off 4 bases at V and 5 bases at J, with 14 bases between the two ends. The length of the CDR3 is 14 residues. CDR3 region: CASSSRGANYGYTF. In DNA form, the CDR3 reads TGTGCCAGCAGCTCCCGGGGGGCGAATTATGGCTACACCTTC. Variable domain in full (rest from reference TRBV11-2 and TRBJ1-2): EAGVAQSPRYKIIEKRQSVAFWCNPISGHATLYWYQQILGQGPKLLIQFQNNGVVDDSQLPKDRFSAERLKGVDSTLKIQPAKLEDSAVYLCASSSRGANYGYTFGSGTRLTVV.

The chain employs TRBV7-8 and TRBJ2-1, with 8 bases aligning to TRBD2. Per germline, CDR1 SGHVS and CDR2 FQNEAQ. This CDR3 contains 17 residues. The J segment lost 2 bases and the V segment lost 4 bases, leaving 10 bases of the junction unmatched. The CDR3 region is CASSSPGGAATYNEQFF. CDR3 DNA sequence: TGTGCCAGCAGCTCCCCCGGGGGGGCAGCGACCTACAATGAGCAGTTCTTC.

The CDR3 coding sequence is TGTGCCAGCAGTATGATGCGGACCGATTACGAGCAGTACTTC. Protein: CASSMMRTDYEQYF. The chain combines TRBV25-1 with TRBJ2-7; D gene uncertain. The germline V gene encodes CDR1 MGHDK and CDR2 SYGVNS. This CDR3 has 14 amino acids. Trimming removed 5 bases from V and 4 bases from J, with 15 bases in between.

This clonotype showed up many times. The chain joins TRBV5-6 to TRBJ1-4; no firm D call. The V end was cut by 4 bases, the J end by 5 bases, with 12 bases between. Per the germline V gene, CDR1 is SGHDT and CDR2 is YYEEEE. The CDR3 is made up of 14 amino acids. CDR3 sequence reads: CASSLRGVNEKLFF. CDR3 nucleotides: TGTGCCAGCAGCCTCCGGGGAGTGAATGAAAAACTGTTTTTT.

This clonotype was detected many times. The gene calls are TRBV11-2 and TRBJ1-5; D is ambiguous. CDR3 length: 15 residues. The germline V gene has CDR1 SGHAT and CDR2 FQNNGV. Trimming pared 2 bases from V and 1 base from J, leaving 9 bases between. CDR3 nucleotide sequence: TGTGCCAGCAGCTTAAGTGCGTGGAGCAATCAGCCCCAGCATTTT. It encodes CASSLSAWSNQPQHF.

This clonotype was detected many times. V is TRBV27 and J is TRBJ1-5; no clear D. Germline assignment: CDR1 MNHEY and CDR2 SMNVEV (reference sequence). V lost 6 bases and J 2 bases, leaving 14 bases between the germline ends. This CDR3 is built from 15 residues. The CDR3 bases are TGTGCCAGCAGCCGACTCGGTGGGGGCAATCAGCCCCAGCATTTT. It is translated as CASSRLGGGNQPQHF.

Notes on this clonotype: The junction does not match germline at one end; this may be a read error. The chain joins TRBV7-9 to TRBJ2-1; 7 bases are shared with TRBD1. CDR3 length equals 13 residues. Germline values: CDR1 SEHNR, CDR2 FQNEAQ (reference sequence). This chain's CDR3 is CATTDRVYNEQFF. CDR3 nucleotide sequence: TGTGCCACCACTGACAGGGTTTACAACGAGCAGTTCTTC.

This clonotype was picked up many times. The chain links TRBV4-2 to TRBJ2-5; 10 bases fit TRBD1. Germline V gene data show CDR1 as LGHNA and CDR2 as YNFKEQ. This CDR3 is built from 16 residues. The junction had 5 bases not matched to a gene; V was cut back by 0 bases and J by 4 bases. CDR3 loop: CASSQDRQGAGETQYF. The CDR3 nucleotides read TGTGCCAGCAGCCAAGATAGACAGGGGGCTGGAGAGACCCAGTACTTC.